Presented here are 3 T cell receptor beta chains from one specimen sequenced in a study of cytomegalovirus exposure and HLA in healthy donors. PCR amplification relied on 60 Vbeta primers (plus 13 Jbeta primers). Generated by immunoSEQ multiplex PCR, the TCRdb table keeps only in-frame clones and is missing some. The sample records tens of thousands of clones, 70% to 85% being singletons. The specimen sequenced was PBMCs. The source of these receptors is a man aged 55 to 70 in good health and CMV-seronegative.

CDR3 amino acids: CASSSRTGDGYTF. CDR3 bases: TGTGCCAGCAGCTCGCGGACAGGGGACGGCTACACCTTC. The gene calls are TRBV7-2 and TRBJ1-2, with 9 bases fitting TRBD1. Germline loops: CDR1 SGHTA, CDR2 FQGNSA. CDR3 size: 13 residues. The ends lost 4 bases at V and 8 bases at J; junction bases unmatched: 5.

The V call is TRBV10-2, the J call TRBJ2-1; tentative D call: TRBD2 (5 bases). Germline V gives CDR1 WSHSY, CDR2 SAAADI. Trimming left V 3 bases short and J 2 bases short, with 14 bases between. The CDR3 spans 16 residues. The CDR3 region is CASSEGFGGTYNEQFF. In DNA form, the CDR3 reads TGCGCCAGCAGTGAAGGTTTTGGAGGAACCTACAATGAGCAGTTCTTC.

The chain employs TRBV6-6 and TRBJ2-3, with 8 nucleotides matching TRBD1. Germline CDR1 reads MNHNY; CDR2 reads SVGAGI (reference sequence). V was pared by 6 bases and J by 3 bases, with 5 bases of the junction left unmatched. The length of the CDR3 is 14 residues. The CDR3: CASSDRGGTDTQYF. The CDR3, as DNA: TGTGCCAGCAGCGACAGGGGAGGAACAGATACGCAGTATTTT.